This T cell receptor (beta chain) was retrieved from a study of beta chain features in type 1 diabetes. Study observations and caveats: Shorter TCRB CDR3s, moderately but significantly so, were found in Type 1 diabetes patients in all four CD4+ subsets. TCRB rearrangement may or may not be influenced by HLA type; here this remained unresolved.

Every donor provided one heparinised blood draw, which averaged around 110 mL. Expressed TCRB transcripts were sequenced, since all the RNA that had been isolated was reverse transcribed. Read counts averaged around 3.5 million for samples of naive, central memory and regulatory T cells. The assay was immunoSEQ multiplex PCR, and TCRdb's table has in-frame clones only and misses some. The sample includes hundreds of thousands of clones, under 13% of them seen just once. There are a few counts of this clone. What it binds is unknown. V was trimmed by 5 bases and J by 10 bases, leaving 18 bases between them. In germline, CDR1 is MNHEY, CDR2 SMNVEV (reference sequence). This CDR3 spans 14 amino acids.

This TCR derives from a man aged 25 to 45 with type 1 diabetes. The sequencing input was naive CD4+ T cells from blood. V gene TRBV27 combines with J gene TRBJ2-1, with D unclear. CDR3 bases: TGTGCCAGCAGTCCCAACCAAATTGAGAACGAGCAGTTCTTC. Translated: CASSPNQIENEQFF.